Below, one T cell receptor beta chain is given with its context. The sample is drawn from a study of blood T cell repertoires in COVID-19. Turning to the study itself: Samples came from the United States, Italy and Spain, spanning acute and convalescent COVID-19. From T cells, B-cell-depleted T cells, or PBMCs came the material, which was cDNA or gDNA.

Germline V gene sequence: CDR1 SGHDN, CDR2 FVKESK. The CDR3 loop spans 15 amino acids. V gave up 1 base and J gave up 2 bases; unmatched junction bases: 1. Study processing details: Amplification of reference gene primers provided the estimated nucleated cell counts. Data came from immunoSEQ multiplex PCR; TCRdb stores just in-frame clones and leaves some out. For V, J and clone size, that table is used; D and trimming come from the DNA. The table lists about 100,000 clones, 80% of them singletons, with roughly 12% in the top ten. The sequenced sample consisted of peripheral blood. The clonotype comes from a woman between 65 and 79 years old with acute or convalescent COVID-19. The rearrangement links TRBV14 to TRBJ1-1; 10 bases fit TRBD1. The CDR3 DNA sequence: TGTGCCAGCAGCCAAGGACAGGGGGCAAACACTGAAGCTTTCTTT. This codes for CASSQGQGANTEAFF.